This T cell receptor (beta chain) is drawn from a study of blood T cell repertoires in COVID-19. Study summary: Acute and convalescent COVID-19 samples came from the United States, Italy and Spain.

After removal of 6 bases from V and 0 bases from J, the junction contained 6 bases not matched to a gene. The CDR3 has 15 amino acids. Germline V CDR1 and CDR2: MNHEY, SVGAGI. The protocol was immunoSEQ multiplex PCR, while the TCRdb copy is restricted to in-frame clones and leaves out a portion. The data hold around 300,000 clones, with approximately 91% observed a single time. The sample taken for sequencing was peripheral blood. The receptor comes from a woman in her thirties or forties who had recovered from COVID-19. The chain links TRBV6-5 to TRBJ2-7, with 9 bases that match TRBD1. The CDR3 loop is CASSRDRDISYEQYF. Written as DNA, the CDR3 is TGTGCCAGCAGCCGGGACAGGGATATCTCCTACGAGCAGTACTTC.